A single sample is the source of the 9 T cell receptor beta chains below, sequenced in a study of blood T cell repertoires in COVID-19. Some clones are missing from TCRdb's copy, which holds only in-frame ones; the method was immunoSEQ multiplex PCR. The sample contains just under 150,000 clones, around 87% of which appear only once. The sample taken for sequencing was peripheral blood. These receptors all come from a woman between 45 and 60 years old with active or convalescent COVID-19.

The chain is built from TRBV19 and TRBJ1-5; D might be TRBD1 (5 bases). The CDR3 is 13 amino acids. Trimming cost V 5 bases and J 6 bases, with 11 bases left between them. Germline V gene lookup returns CDR1 LNHDA and CDR2 SQIVND (reference sequence). The CDR3 sequence: CASSDRGGQPQHF. The CDR3, as DNA: TGTGCCAGTAGTGACAGAGGCGGTCAGCCCCAGCATTTT.

The V and J genes are TRBV4-3 and TRBJ1-2, with D maybe TRBD1 (5 bases). CDR3 length equals 15 residues. V lost 0 bases, J lost 5 bases, and 13 bases lay in between. CDR1 is LGHNA, CDR2 YSLEER, per germline. The CDR3 coding sequence is TGCGCCAGCAGCCAAGACAGACAGAACTCTTATGGCTACACCTTC. It codes for CASSQDRQNSYGYTF.

This chain links TRBV4-1 with TRBJ2-7, with D unclear. The ends were cut back, 2 bases at V and 2 bases at J, with 7 bases in the middle. The CDR3 sequence is 13 residues long. Germline V gene lookup returns CDR1 MGHRA and CDR2 YSYEKL. The CDR3 DNA reads TGCGCCAGCAGCCAATCAACAGCCTACGAGCAGTACTTC. It encodes CASSQSTAYEQYF.

The V gene is TRBV28, the J gene TRBJ1-5; the D gene is possibly TRBD1 (6 bases). With 4 bases removed from V and 2 bases from J, the gap between germline ends came to 21 bases. The CDR3 spans 18 residues. Germline CDR1 reads MDHEN; CDR2 reads SYDVKM. The CDR3, as DNA: TGTGCCAGCAGTTCAGGGACACTATATTATAGTGGCAATCAGCCCCAGCATTTT. It encodes CASSSGTLYYSGNQPQHF.

The V call is TRBV30, the J call TRBJ2-7; TRBD2 matches at 8 bases. Germline V gives CDR1 GTSNPN, CDR2 SVGIG (reference sequence). V dropped 2 bases and J dropped 6; count of bases not matched to a gene: 9. The CDR3 sequence is 14 residues long. The CDR3 here is CAWSSSGGVREQYF. CDR3 coding DNA: TGTGCCTGGAGTTCGTCGGGGGGGGTTCGCGAGCAGTACTTC. Supplemented by reference TRBV30 and TRBJ2-7, the full variable domain reads SQTIHQWPATLVQPVGSPLSLECTVEGTSNPNLYWYRQAAGRGLQLLFYSVGIGQISSEVPQNLSASRPQDRQFILSSKKLLLSDSGFYLCAWSSSGGVREQYFGPGTRLTVT.

The chain is built from TRBV5-4 and TRBJ2-1; D possibly corresponds to TRBD2 (5 bases). Per germline, CDR1 SGHNT and CDR2 YYREEE (reference sequence). Trimming stripped 5 bases from V and 3 bases from J, with 15 bases between. The CDR3 has 15 residues. The CDR3 here is CASSRERWGYNEQFF. CDR3 nucleotides: TGTGCCAGCAGTCGTGAGCGGTGGGGCTACAATGAGCAGTTCTTC.

The rearrangement uses TRBV6-5 and TRBJ2-2; 8 bases agree with TRBD2. CDR1 MNHEY and CDR2 SVGAGI come from the germline V gene. Trimming removed 4 bases from V and 4 bases from J; junction bases left unmatched: 5. The CDR3 is 15 residues long. CDR3 in amino acids: CASSFRLATTGELFF. The CDR3 bases are TGTGCCAGCAGTTTCCGACTAGCGACCACCGGGGAGCTGTTTTTT.

CDR3 nucleotides: TGTGCCAGCAGCTTACTACGGGGTGAAAATGGCTACACCTTC. It codes for CASSLLRGENGYTF. This rearrangement joins TRBV7-2 to TRBJ1-2; unclear D gene. The CDR3 totals 14 residues. CDR1 SGHTA and CDR2 FQGNSA come from the germline V gene. The ends were cut back, 2 bases at V and 6 bases at J, with 13 bases in the middle. Full variable domain (outside the CDR3, taken from reference TRBV7-2 and TRBJ1-2): GAGVSQSPSNKVTEKGKDVELRCDPISGHTALYWYRQSLGQGLEFLIYFQGNSAPDKSGLPSDRFSAERTGGSVSTLTIQRTQQEDSAVYLCASSLLRGENGYTFGSGTRLTVV.

In nucleotides, the CDR3 is TGTGCCAGCAGCAAAGCGCGGTCAATCCCTGGGGCCAACGTCCTGACTTTC. Translating it yields CASSKARSIPGANVLTF. V gene TRBV21-1 combines with J gene TRBJ2-6; the tabulated D call, TRBD2, remains unverified against the DNA. TRBV21-1 counts as a pseudogene. The CDR3 runs to 17 residues.